This T cell receptor (beta chain) appears in the sequencing data of a study of blood T cells in healthy people across ages. The use of a sample-barcoded 5' primer and a J-beta primer mix characterized a second PCR of about 6 to 11 cycles. Per sample, CDR3-containing paired-end reads numbered at least 2.5 million. One entry per CDR3 protein results from TCRdb running MiXCR on the 5' RACE reads. Here the sample spans hundreds of thousands of distinct CDR3 sequences, roughly 25% being singletons. The CDR3 loop spans 16 amino acids. Germline V CDR1 and CDR2: KGHSH, LQKENI. V was shortened by 3 bases and J by 6 bases, with 19 bases between the two germline ends. This sample was also put to use in a study of T cells of mothers and their children. Per that paper: The study found slightly higher but non-significant overlap in related versus unrelated mother-child pairs.

The sequenced material came from blood. This receptor was taken from a boy aged 10-17 years in good health. The rearrangement links TRBV18 to TRBJ2-3; D is possibly TRBD2 (6 bases). The CDR3 nucleotides are TGTGCCAGCTCACCGGTTGGACTATCAAAACGGGATACGCAGTATTTT. It translates to CASSPVGLSKRDTQYF.